These 26 T cell receptor beta chains originate from one sample sequenced in a study of lymphopenia after photon versus proton radiotherapy. The data were produced by immunoSEQ multiplex PCR, yet TCRdb's version contains in-frame clones alone and is incomplete. The profile shows about 62,000 clones, approximately 90% of them singletons. The sequencing used peripheral blood, collected from a patient treated with proton-based radiotherapy. These receptors originate from an elderly man with esophageal cancer.

CDR3 sequence (DNA): TGTGCCAGCAGCGGGTGGGTAGCGGGAGACAGGGAGCAGTTCTTC. Its translation: CASSGWVAGDREQFF. The chain has TRBV7-8 and TRBJ2-1, with 9 bases matching TRBD2. CDR1 is SGHVS and CDR2 is FQNEAQ in the germline V gene. This CDR3 is built from 15 residues. Unmatched junction bases numbered 12, after V lost 5 bases and J lost 10 bases.

This clone was detected a few times. V and J are TRBV28 and TRBJ1-2, with D possibly TRBD1 on 5 matching bases. V gave up 4 bases and J gave up 7 bases, with 16 bases separating them. The CDR3 is made up of 14 amino acids. CDR1 and CDR2 from the germline V gene are MDHEN and SYDVKM. The CDR3 reads CASSSGGVVSGYTF. The DNA of the CDR3 is TGTGCCAGCAGTTCCGGAGGGGTAGTATCTGGCTACACCTTC.

The chain carries TRBV23-1 and TRBJ1-5; D gene uncertain. TRBV23-1 is identified as an open reading frame with a role that is uncertain. The CDR3 has 16 residues. Trimming took 3 bases from V and 1 from J, leaving 13 bases between them. CDR3 residues: CASSQAWQESNQPQHF. The CDR3 bases are TGCGCCAGCAGTCAGGCCTGGCAGGAGAGCAATCAGCCCCAGCATTTT.

The chain is built from TRBV6-6 and TRBJ2-3, with 8 bases lining up with TRBD2. This CDR3 region has 16 residues. The germline CDR1 and CDR2 sequences are MNHNY and SVGAGI (reference sequence). Trimming took 5 bases from V and 4 from J; bases not matched to a gene: 11. The CDR3 DNA sequence: TGTGCCAGCAGTCCCTCCCGGGGAGCGGGAGCAGATACGCAGTATTTT. Protein: CASSPSRGAGADTQYF.

The J gene is TRBJ1-4, the V gene TRBV21-1; the DNA was not compared with TRBD1, the D call given in the table. TRBV21-1 is classified as a pseudogene. The CDR3 contains 16 residues. DNA for the CDR3: TGTGCCAGCAGCAAAGCTCCCAGCAGGGGCCGGGAAAAACTGTTTTTT. Amino acids: CASSKAPSRGREKLFF.

The V gene is TRBV7-8, the J gene TRBJ1-2; tentative D call: TRBD1 (5 bases). The CDR3 runs 14 residues. The germline V gene has CDR1 SGHVS and CDR2 FQNEAQ. The V gene lost 5 bases and the J gene lost 8 bases, with 18 bases spanning the gap. The CDR3 nucleotides read TGTGCCAGCAGCCGGGGCTTTGGCTCGGTAGGCTACACCTTC. Translating it yields CASSRGFGSVGYTF.

This clone appeared a single time. This sequence joins TRBV13 and TRBJ2-7; either TRBD1 or TRBD2 may supply D (5 bases each). The CDR3 extends over 13 amino acids. The V end lost 4 bases, the J end lost 7 bases, and 14 bases lay between the germline ends. Looked up from germline, CDR1 is PRHDT and CDR2 is FYEKMQ (reference sequence). CDR3 residues: CASSSPGRDEQYF. Written as DNA, the CDR3 is TGTGCCAGCAGCTCCCCGGGGCGTGATGAGCAGTACTTC.

The chain joins TRBV5-4 to TRBJ2-3; no reliable D call. The germline gives CDR1 SGHNT, CDR2 YYREEE (reference sequence). Trimming cost V 2 bases and J 7 bases, with 14 bases left between them. This CDR3 contains 14 residues. Written as DNA, the CDR3 is TGTGCCAGCAGCTTTGTCGGCCAGGCAAATACGCAGTATTTT. Translated, it gives CASSFVGQANTQYF. Variable domain in full (rest from reference TRBV5-4 and TRBJ2-3): ETGVTQSPTHLIKTRGQQVTLRCSSQSGHNTVSWYQQALGQGPQFIFQYYREEENGRGNFPPRFSGLQFPNYSSELNVNALELDDSALYLCASSFVGQANTQYFGPGTRLTVL.

The gene calls are TRBV10-3 and TRBJ1-5, with D uncertain. Germline V gene lookup returns CDR1 ENHRY and CDR2 SYGVKD. The CDR3 runs 15 residues. V lost 3 bases, J lost 0 bases, and 9 bases lay in between. The CDR3 DNA reads as TGTGCCATCAGTGAAGCAAAGGGTAGCAATCAGCCCCAGCATTTT. Translating gives CAISEAKGSNQPQHF.

The chain recombines TRBV6-1 with TRBJ2-7; D is undetermined. V lost 4 bases to trimming and J lost 2 bases, with 9 bases between them. The germline gives CDR1 MNHNS, CDR2 SASEGT. The CDR3 extends over 13 amino acids. This CDR3 reads CASSGASAYEQYF. The CDR3 coding sequence is TGTGCCAGCAGTGGGGCCAGCGCCTACGAGCAGTACTTC.

This chain links TRBV5-1 with TRBJ1-1; D is unresolved. Trimming removed 0 bases at V and 1 base at J, with 13 bases between. The germline V gene has CDR1 SGHRS and CDR2 YFSETQ. The CDR3 spans 16 residues. CDR3 residues: CASSLDYVGANTEAFF. Written as DNA, the CDR3 is TGCGCCAGCAGCTTGGATTATGTGGGCGCGAACACTGAAGCTTTCTTT. The full variable domain, completed using reference TRBV5-1 and TRBJ1-1, is KAGVTQTPRYLIKTRGQQVTLSCSPISGHRSVSWYQQTPGQGLQFLFEYFSETQRNKGNFPGRFSGRQFSNSRSEMNVSTLELGDSALYLCASSLDYVGANTEAFFGQGTRLTVV.

The V gene is TRBV28, the J gene TRBJ1-4; tentative D call: TRBD1 (5 bases). Trimming shortened V by 3 bases and J by 7 bases, and 12 bases separated the two germline ends. This CDR3 is built from 14 residues. The germline V gene encodes CDR1 MDHEN and CDR2 SYDVKM. CDR3 loop: CASSLRGASEKLFF. As DNA, the CDR3 is TGTGCCAGCAGTTTGAGAGGGGCCTCTGAAAAACTGTTTTTT.

V and J are TRBV27 and TRBJ1-1, with D hard to call. Trimming stripped 2 bases from V and 0 bases from J, with 13 bases between. This CDR3 is built from 16 residues. Germline CDR1 reads MNHEY; CDR2 reads SMNVEV (reference sequence). The CDR3 DNA reads as TGTGCCAGCAGTTTAAGAGAGCCCTACATGAACACTGAAGCTTTCTTT. It is translated as CASSLREPYMNTEAFF.

This clone was seen once. The chain uses TRBV11-1 and TRBJ2-1; 13 bases fit TRBD2. The germline V gene encodes CDR1 SGHAT and CDR2 FQDESV (reference sequence). This CDR3 comprises 19 residues. V shed 5 bases and J 0 bases; nucleotides not matched to a gene: 10. The CDR3, as DNA: TGTGCCAGCAGCACCCGACTAGCGGGGGGCGAGAGCTCCTACAATGAGCAGTTCTTC. This codes for CASSTRLAGGESSYNEQFF.

A few counts support this clone. J is TRBJ1-5 and V is TRBV19; weak D call: TRBD1 (5 bases). This CDR3 spans 16 amino acids. The germline CDR1 and CDR2 sequences are LNHDA and SQIVND (reference sequence). Trimming pared 5 bases from V and 1 base from J, leaving 15 bases between. The DNA of the CDR3 is TGTGCCAGTAGTCGGAGAGTTGGGGCCAGCAATCAGCCCCAGCATTTT. Protein product: CASSRRVGASNQPQHF. Looking up the rest from reference TRBV19 and TRBJ1-5 gives the full variable domain: DGGITQSPKYLFRKEGQNVTLSCEQNLNHDAMYWYRQDPGQGLRLIYYSQIVNDFQKGDIAEGYSVSREKKESFPLTVTSAQKNPTAFYLCASSRRVGASNQPQHFGDGTRLSIL.

This rearrangement joins TRBV14 to TRBJ2-3; no reliable D call. The germline CDR1 and CDR2 sequences are SGHDN and FVKESK. V lost 4 bases and J lost 6, with 8 bases in between. This CDR3 has 12 amino acids. The CDR3 DNA reads as TGTGCCAGCAGCCCTTCTGGGGATACGCAGTATTTT. Residues: CASSPSGDTQYF.

In its sample, this clone was seen once. The V gene is TRBV7-9, the J gene TRBJ2-3; D gene unclear. This CDR3 has 13 residues. Germline loops: CDR1 SEHNR, CDR2 FQNEAQ (reference sequence). V was pared by 3 bases and J by 3 bases, with 7 bases between. The CDR3 nucleotides are TGTGCCAGCAGCTTCTTATTAACAGATACGCAGTATTTT. This codes for CASSFLLTDTQYF.

In the case of this clone: This sample includes further DNA sequences coding for the same CDR3. This chain links TRBV7-6 with TRBJ2-7; 8 bases match TRBD1. Trimming removed 3 bases from V and 2 bases from J; junction bases left unmatched: 6. CDR1 SGHVS and CDR2 FNYEAQ come from the germline V gene. There are 15 residues in the CDR3. CDR3 residues: CASSLAGTGAYEQYF. CDR3 coding DNA: TGTGCCAGCAGCTTGGCCGGGACAGGAGCCTACGAGCAGTACTTC.

This sequence joins TRBV4-1 and TRBJ2-3; 8 positions match TRBD2. Per the germline V gene, CDR1 is MGHRA and CDR2 is YSYEKL. This CDR3 region has 17 residues. Trimming removed 3 bases from V and 5 bases from J; junction bases left unmatched: 13. This CDR3 reads CASSQSRTSRLEDTQYF. CDR3 sequence (DNA): TGCGCCAGCAGCCAGTCCCGGACTAGCAGATTAGAAGATACGCAGTATTTT.

The V gene is TRBV11-3, the J gene TRBJ2-5; D ambiguous. V was cut by 3 bases and J by 4 bases, with 9 bases left in between. Germline assignment: CDR1 SGHNT and CDR2 YENEEA. The CDR3 spans 13 residues. The chain's CDR3 is CASSLGLGETQYF. As DNA, the CDR3 is TGTGCCAGCAGCTTGGGGTTAGGAGAGACCCAGTACTTC.

The CDR3 here is CASSFPSGGPREQYF. In DNA, the CDR3 is TGTGCCAGCAGCTTCCCTAGCGGGGGGCCGCGCGAGCAGTACTTC. The chain joins TRBV7-2 to TRBJ2-7, with 11 positions matching TRBD2. The V gene's germline CDR1 is SGHTA and CDR2 FQGNSA. The CDR3 has 15 amino acids. With 3 bases clipped from V and 6 bases from J, the junction kept 7 bases outside the gene matches.

The rearrangement links TRBV20-1 to TRBJ2-2, with D unclear. V lost 5 bases to trimming and J lost 8 bases, with 9 bases between them. The CDR3 contains 11 residues. The germline V gene encodes CDR1 DFQATT and CDR2 SNEGSKA (reference sequence). The CDR3 DNA reads TGCAGTGCTCCCTGGGGAGGGGAGCTGTTTTTT. Translation: CSAPWGGELFF.

V usage is TRBV4-1 and J usage is TRBJ1-4, with D perhaps TRBD1 (5 bases). Germline V CDR1 and CDR2: MGHRA, YSYEKL. V lost 1 base to trimming and J lost 10 bases, with 13 bases between them. This CDR3 is 14 amino acids long. CDR3 loop: CASSQVSIGGKLFF. CDR3 nucleotide sequence: TGCGCCAGCAGCCAAGTAAGCATCGGGGGAAAACTGTTTTTT.

This sequence joins TRBV4-1 and TRBJ1-2; the match to TRBD1 covers 10 bases. The germline V gene encodes CDR1 MGHRA and CDR2 YSYEKL. Unmatched junction bases numbered 11, after V lost 3 bases and J lost 7 bases. The CDR3 contains 16 residues. CDR3 residues: CASSQFTGTGAIGYTF. In DNA form, the CDR3 reads TGCGCCAGCAGCCAGTTCACCGGGACAGGGGCGATTGGCTACACCTTC.

The chain uses TRBV7-2 and TRBJ2-1; 10 bases agree with TRBD2. Per germline, CDR1 SGHTA and CDR2 FQGNSA. CDR3 length equals 15 residues. Trimming removed 1 base from V and 5 bases from J; junction bases left unmatched: 2. The CDR3 loop reads CASSLDSGGHNEQFF. For the CDR3, the DNA is TGTGCCAGCAGCTTAGATAGCGGGGGGCACAATGAGCAGTTCTTC.

The chain carries TRBV29-1 and TRBJ2-7; 8 nucleotides match TRBD2. The CDR3 is made up of 13 amino acids. CDR1 is SQVTM and CDR2 is ANQGSEA in the germline V gene. Trimming cost V 3 bases and J 3 bases; bases outside gene matches: 4. CDR3 residues: CSVDDGRGYEQYF. In DNA, the CDR3 is TGCAGCGTTGACGACGGGAGGGGCTACGAGCAGTACTTC.